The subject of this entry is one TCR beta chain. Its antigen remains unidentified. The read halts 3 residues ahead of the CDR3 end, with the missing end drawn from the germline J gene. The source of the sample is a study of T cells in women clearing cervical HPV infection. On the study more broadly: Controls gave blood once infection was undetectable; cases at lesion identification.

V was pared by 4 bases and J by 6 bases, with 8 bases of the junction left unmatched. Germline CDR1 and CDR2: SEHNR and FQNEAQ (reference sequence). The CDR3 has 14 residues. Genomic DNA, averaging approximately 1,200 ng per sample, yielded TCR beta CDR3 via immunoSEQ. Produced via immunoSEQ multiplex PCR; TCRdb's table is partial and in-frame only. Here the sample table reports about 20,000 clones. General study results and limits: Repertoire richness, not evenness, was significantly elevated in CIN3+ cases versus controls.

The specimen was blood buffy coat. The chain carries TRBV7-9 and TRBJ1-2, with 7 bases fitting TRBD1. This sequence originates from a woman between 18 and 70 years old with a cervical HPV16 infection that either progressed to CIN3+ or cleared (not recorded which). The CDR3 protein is CASSSLDRDNGYTF. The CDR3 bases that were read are TGTGCCAGCAGCTCCCTCGACAGGGATAATGGC.